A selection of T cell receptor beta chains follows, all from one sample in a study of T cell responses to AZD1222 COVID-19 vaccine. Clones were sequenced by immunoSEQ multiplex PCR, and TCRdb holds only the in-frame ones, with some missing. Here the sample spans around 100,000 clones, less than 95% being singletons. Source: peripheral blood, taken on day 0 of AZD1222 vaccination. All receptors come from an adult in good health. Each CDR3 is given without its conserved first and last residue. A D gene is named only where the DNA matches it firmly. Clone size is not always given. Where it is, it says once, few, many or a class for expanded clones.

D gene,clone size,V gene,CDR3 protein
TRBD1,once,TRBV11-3,ASSPRDSNTQY
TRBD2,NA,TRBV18,ASSPVSGGWQETQY
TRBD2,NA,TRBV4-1,ASSQELGTSGYNGQF
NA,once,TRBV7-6,ASSRDQGTYGYT
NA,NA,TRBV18,ASSQGLGANVLT
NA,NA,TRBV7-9,ASSVLGPYNEQF
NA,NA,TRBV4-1,ASSQVLGRLGLGDNEQF
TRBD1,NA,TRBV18,ASSLGQEVNGANVLT
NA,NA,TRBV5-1,ASSLVGETGELF
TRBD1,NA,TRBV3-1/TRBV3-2,ASSPGTGGQPQH
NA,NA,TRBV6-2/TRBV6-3,ASSYHYRGTGELF
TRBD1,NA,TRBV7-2,ASSVRGVGQPQH
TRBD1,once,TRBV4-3,ASSQDRGSYNEQF
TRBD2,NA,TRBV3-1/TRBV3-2,ASSPPRSGGAGEQF
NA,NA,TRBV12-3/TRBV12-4,ASSLRSDEQY
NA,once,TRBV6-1,ASSDPFSSPGGTDTQY
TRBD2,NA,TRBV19,ASSSARAGGLYGANVLT
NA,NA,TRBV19,ASSMRTNYGYT
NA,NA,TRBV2,ASSPELQGTEAF
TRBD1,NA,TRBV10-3,AISEGGTGDQPQH
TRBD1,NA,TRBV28,ASSRISTTGKRITDTQY
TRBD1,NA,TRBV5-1,ASSPGTASYGYT
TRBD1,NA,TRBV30,ALTGRDYGYT
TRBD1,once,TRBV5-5,ASTDRAETIFDEKLF
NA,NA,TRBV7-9,ASSLSSGLYGYT
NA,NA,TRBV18,ASSPPNRDNSYEQY
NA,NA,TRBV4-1,ASSPNRHGKGYGYT
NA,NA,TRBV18,ASSQGSGNTIY
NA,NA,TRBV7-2,ASDVGGGIGSPLH
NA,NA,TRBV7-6,ASSLGVTGVNSNQPQH
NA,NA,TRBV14,ASSQEIFWLSNQPQH
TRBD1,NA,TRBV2,ARPGTGGVFSGNTIY
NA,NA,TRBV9,ASSVEWAREQF
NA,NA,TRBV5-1,ASSLVSGRGSRSPLH
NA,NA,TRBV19,ASSPNRVGNTGELF
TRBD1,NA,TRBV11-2,ASSWDRGPYTIY
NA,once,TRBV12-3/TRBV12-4,ASRQTGRETQY
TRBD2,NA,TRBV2,ASAGGETQY
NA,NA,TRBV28,AAYGRETQY